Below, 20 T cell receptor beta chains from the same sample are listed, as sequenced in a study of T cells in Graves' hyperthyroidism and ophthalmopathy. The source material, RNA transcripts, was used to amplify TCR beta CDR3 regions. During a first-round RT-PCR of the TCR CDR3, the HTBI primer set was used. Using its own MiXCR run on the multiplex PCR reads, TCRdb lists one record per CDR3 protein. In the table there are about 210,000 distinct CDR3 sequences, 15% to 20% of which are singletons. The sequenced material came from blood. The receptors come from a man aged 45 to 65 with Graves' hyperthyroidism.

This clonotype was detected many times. For the CDR3, the DNA is TGTGCCTGGAGGGCGAACCAGGGCCGGAACACTGAAGCTTTCTTT. This codes for CAWRANQGRNTEAFF. The genes are TRBV30 and TRBJ1-1; possibly TRBD1 for D (5 bases). Germline values: CDR1 GTSNPN, CDR2 SVGIG (reference sequence). The CDR3 has 15 amino acids. Trimming shortened V by 3 bases and J by 1 base, and 15 bases separated the two germline ends.

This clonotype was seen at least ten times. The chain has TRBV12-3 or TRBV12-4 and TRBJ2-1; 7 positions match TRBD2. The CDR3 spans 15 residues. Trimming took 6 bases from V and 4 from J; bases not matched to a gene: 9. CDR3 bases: TGTGCCAGCAGGGCAGCGGGAAGAGGGTACAATGAGCAGTTCTTC. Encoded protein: CASRAAGRGYNEQFF.

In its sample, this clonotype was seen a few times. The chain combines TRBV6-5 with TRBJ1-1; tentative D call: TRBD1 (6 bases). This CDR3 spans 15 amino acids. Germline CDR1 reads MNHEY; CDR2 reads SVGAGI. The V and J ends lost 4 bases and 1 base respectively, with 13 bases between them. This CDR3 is CASSLDSRSNTEAFF. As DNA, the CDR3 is TGTGCCAGCAGTTTGGACAGCCGGTCGAACACTGAAGCTTTCTTT.

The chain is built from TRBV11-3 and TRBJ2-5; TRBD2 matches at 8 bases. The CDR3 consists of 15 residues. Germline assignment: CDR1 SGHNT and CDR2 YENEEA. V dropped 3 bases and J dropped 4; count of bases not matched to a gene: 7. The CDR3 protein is CASSLGGRMGETQYF. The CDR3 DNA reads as TGTGCCAGCAGCTTGGGCGGGAGGATGGGAGAGACCCAGTACTTC.

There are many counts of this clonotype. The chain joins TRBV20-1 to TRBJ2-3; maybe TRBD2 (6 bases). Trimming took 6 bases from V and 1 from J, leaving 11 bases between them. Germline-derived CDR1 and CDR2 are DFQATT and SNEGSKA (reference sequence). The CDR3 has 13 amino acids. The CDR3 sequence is CSASSARTDTQYF. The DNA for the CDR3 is TGCAGTGCATCTAGCGCCCGCACAGATACGCAGTATTTT.

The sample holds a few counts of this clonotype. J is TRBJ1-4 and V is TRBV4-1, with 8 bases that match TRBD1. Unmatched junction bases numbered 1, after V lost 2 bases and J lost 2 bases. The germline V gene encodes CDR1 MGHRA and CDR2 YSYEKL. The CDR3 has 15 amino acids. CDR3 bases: TGCGCCAGCAGCCAATACAGGGGGACTAATGAAAAACTGTTTTTT. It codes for CASSQYRGTNEKLFF.

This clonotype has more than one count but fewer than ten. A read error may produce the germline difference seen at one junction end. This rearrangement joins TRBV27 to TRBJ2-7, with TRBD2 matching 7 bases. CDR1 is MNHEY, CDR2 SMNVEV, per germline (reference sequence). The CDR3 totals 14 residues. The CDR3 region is CASSLSGGSYAQYF. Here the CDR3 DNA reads TGTGCCAGCAGTTTATCGGGCGGGAGCTACGCGCAGTACTTC.

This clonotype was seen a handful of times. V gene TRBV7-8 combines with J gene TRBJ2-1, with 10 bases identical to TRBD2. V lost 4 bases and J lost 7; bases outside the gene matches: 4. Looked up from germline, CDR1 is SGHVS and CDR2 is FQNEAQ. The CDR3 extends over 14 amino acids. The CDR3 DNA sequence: TGTGCCAGCAGCTCGCAGACTAGCGGGAATGAGCAGTTCTTC. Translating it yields CASSSQTSGNEQFF.

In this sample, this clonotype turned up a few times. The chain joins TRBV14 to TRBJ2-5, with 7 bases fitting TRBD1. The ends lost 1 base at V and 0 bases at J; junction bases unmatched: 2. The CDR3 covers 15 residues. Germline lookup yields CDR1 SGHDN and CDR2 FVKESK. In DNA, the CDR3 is TGTGCCAGCAGCCAAGGCAGGGGGTACCAAGAGACCCAGTACTTC. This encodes CASSQGRGYQETQYF.

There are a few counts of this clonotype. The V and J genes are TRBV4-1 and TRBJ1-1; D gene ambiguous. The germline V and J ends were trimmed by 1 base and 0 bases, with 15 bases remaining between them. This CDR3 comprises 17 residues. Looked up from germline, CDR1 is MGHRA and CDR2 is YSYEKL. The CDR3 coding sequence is TGCGCCAGCAGCCAAGCGGGGTTACCTGGAATGAACACTGAAGCTTTCTTT. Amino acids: CASSQAGLPGMNTEAFF.

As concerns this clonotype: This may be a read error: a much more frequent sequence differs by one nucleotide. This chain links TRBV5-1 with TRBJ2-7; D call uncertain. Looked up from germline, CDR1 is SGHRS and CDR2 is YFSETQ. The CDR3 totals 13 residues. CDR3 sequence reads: CASSLEGSCEQYF. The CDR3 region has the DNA TGCGCCAGCAGCTTGGAGGGTTCCTGCGAGCAGTACTTC. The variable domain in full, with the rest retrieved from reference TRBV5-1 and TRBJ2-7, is KAGVTQTPRYLIKTRGQQVTLSCSPISGHRSVSWYQQTPGQGLQFLFEYFSETQRNKGNFPGRFSGRQFSNSRSEMNVSTLELGDSALYLCASSLEGSCEQYFGPGTRLTVT.

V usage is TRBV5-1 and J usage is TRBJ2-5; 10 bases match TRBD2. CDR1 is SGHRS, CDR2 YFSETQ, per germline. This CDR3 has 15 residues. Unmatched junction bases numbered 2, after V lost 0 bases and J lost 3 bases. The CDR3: CASSLVLAGEETQYF. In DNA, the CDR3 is TGCGCCAGCAGCTTGGTCCTAGCGGGAGAAGAGACCCAGTACTTC.

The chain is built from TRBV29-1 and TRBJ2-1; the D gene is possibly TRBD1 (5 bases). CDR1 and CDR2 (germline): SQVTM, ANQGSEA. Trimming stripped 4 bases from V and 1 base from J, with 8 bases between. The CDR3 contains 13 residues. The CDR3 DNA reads TGCAGCGTTGTGGCAGGGTCCTACAATGAGCAGTTCTTC. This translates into CSVVAGSYNEQFF.

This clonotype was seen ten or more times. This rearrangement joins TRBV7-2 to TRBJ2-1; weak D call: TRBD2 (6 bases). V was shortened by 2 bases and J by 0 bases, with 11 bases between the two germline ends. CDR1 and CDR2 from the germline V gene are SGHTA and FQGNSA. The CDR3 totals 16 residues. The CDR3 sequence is CASSLSGGSSYNEQFF. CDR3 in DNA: TGTGCCAGCAGCTTATCTGGGGGGAGCTCCTACAATGAGCAGTTCTTC.

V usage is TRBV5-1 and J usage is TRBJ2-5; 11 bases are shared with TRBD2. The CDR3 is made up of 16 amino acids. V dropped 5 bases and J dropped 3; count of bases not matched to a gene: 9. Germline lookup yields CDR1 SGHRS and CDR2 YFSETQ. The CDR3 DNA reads TGCGCCAGCAGTTCCGCGGGACTAGCGGTTAAAGAGACCCAGTACTTC. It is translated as CASSSAGLAVKETQYF. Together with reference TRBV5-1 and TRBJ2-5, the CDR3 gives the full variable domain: KAGVTQTPRYLIKTRGQQVTLSCSPISGHRSVSWYQQTPGQGLQFLFEYFSETQRNKGNFPGRFSGRQFSNSRSEMNVSTLELGDSALYLCASSSAGLAVKETQYFGPGTRLLVL.

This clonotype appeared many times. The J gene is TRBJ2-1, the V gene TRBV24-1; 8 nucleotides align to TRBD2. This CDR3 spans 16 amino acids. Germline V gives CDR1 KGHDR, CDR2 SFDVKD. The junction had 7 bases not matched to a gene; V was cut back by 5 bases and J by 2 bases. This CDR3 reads CATSAKAGGTYNEQFF. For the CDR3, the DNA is TGTGCCACCAGTGCCAAGGCGGGAGGAACCTACAATGAGCAGTTCTTC.

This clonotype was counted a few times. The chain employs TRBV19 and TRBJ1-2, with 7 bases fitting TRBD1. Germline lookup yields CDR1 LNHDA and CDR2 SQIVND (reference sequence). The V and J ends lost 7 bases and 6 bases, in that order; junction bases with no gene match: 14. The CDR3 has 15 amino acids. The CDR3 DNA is TGTGCCAGTACCCACGCCGGGACAGATGCCCATGGCTACACCTTC. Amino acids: CASTHAGTDAHGYTF.

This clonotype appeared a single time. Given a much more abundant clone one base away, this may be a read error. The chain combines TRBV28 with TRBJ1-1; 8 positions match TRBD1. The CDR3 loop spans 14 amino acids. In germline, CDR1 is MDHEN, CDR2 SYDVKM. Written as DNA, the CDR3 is TGTGCCATCCAAAGGACAGGGTGGGACACTGTAGCTTTCTTT. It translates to CAIQRTGWDTVAFF.

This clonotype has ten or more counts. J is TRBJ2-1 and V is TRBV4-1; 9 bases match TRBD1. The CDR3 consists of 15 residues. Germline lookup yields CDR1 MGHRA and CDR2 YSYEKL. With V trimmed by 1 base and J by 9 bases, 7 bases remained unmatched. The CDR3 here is CASSQGPGTGSEQFF. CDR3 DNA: TGCGCCAGCAGCCAAGGTCCCGGGACAGGGAGTGAGCAGTTCTTC.

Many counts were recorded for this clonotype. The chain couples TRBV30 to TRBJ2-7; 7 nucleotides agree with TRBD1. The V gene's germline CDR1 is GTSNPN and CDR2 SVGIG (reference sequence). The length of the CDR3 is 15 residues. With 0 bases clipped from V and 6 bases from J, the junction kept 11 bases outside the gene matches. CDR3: CAWSVGFRTGGEQYF. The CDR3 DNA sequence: TGTGCCTGGAGTGTTGGGTTCAGGACAGGCGGCGAGCAGTACTTC.